Each of the 20 T cell receptor beta chains below was sequenced from the same sample in a study of blood T cells in healthy people across ages. Alongside a J-beta primer mix, a sample-barcoded 5' primer served in a second PCR lasting roughly 6 to 12 cycles. TCRdb ran MiXCR on the 5' RACE reads and lists one entry per CDR3 protein. Among approximately 1,700,000 distinct CDR3 sequences, about two fifths were seen once, and the ten largest hold 20% to 25%. Sequences were obtained from blood. These receptors all come from a human donor in good health.

The chain employs TRBV29-1 and TRBJ2-7, with a weak D call TRBD1 (6 bases). Between the trimmed V and J ends, which lost 6 bases and 5 bases, there was a span of 17 bases. Germline CDR1 reads SQVTM; CDR2 reads ANQGSEA. The CDR3 is 13 amino acids. The CDR3 spells CSVQQLGGNEQYF. CDR3 nucleotides: TGCAGCGTCCAGCAGTTAGGGGGTAACGAGCAGTACTTC.

This clonotype was detected a few times. The chain joins TRBV2 to TRBJ2-3; 9 bases line up with TRBD2. V gave up 5 bases and J gave up 2 bases; unmatched junction bases: 11. The CDR3 is 17 residues long. CDR1 and CDR2 from the germline V gene are SNHLY and FYNNEI. The CDR3 here is CASSWSPERGDTDTQYF. DNA for the CDR3: TGTGCCAGCAGTTGGTCACCCGAGCGGGGGGACACAGATACGCAGTATTTT. Full variable domain (remainder filled in from reference TRBV2 and TRBJ2-3): EPEVTQTPSHQVTQMGQEVILRCVPISNHLYFYWYRQILGQKVEFLVSFYNNEISEKSEIFDDQFSVERPDGSNFTLKIRSTKLEDSAMYFCASSWSPERGDTDTQYFGPGTRLTVL.

This chain joins TRBV28 and TRBJ1-5, with a possible D match to TRBD1 (6 bases). This CDR3 is 15 amino acids long. Trimming left V 6 bases short and J 7 bases short, with 19 bases between. CDR1 and CDR2 (germline): MDHEN, SYDVKM. For the CDR3, the DNA is TGTGCCAGCAGCAGCGGACAGACCTTCAGCCAGCCCCAGCATTTT. Translated, it gives CASSSGQTFSQPQHF.

The chain employs TRBV4-2 and TRBJ1-2, with D possibly matching TRBD1 (5 bases). Germline values: CDR1 LGHNA, CDR2 YNFKEQ. The CDR3 is 15 amino acids. Trimming stripped 1 base from V and 6 bases from J, with 15 bases between. The CDR3 region is CASSQGVRERDGYTF. CDR3 DNA: TGTGCCAGCAGCCAAGGGGTCAGGGAACGTGATGGCTACACCTTC.

Comments on this clonotype: With a much larger clone just one base away, this may be a read error. The chain carries TRBV6-1 and TRBJ2-1, with 7 bases lining up with TRBD2. Germline V gives CDR1 MNHNS, CDR2 SASEGT. The length of the CDR3 is 14 residues. Losses at the gene ends were 4 bases for V and 0 bases for J; bases not matched to a gene: 0. For the CDR3, the DNA is TGTGCCAGCAGTGGGGAGGGCTCCTACAATGAGCAGTTCTTC. It encodes CASSGEGSYNEQFF.

V gene TRBV4-3 combines with J gene TRBJ2-7, with D possibly being TRBD2 (5 bases). Germline CDR1 reads LGHNA; CDR2 reads YSLEER. This CDR3 has 17 amino acids. With 0 bases removed from V and 2 bases from J, the gap between germline ends came to 17 bases. Here the CDR3 reads CASSQEFGRPSPYEQYF. Written as DNA, the CDR3 is TGCGCCAGCAGCCAAGAGTTCGGGCGGCCTAGCCCCTACGAGCAGTACTTC.

V usage is TRBV4-1 and J usage is TRBJ2-7; TRBD1 is a possible D gene (6 bases). Trimming cost V 0 bases and J 2 bases, with 11 bases left between them. There are 15 residues in the CDR3. Germline loops: CDR1 MGHRA, CDR2 YSYEKL. The CDR3 protein is CASSQEKTGTYEQYF. In nucleotides, the CDR3 is TGCGCCAGCAGCCAAGAGAAGACAGGTACCTACGAGCAGTACTTC.

Only one count was recorded for this clonotype. This chain uses TRBV25-1 with TRBJ2-7; tentative D call: TRBD2 (5 bases). Per germline, CDR1 MGHDK and CDR2 SYGVNS. V lost 5 bases and J 4 bases, leaving 18 bases between the germline ends. The CDR3 runs to 15 residues. CDR3 DNA sequence: TGTGCCAGCAGTCCCCCGGGGATTCTGACATACGAGCAGTACTTC. It is translated as CASSPPGILTYEQYF.

This clonotype was counted a single time. This chain joins TRBV27 and TRBJ2-3, with 9 nucleotides matching TRBD1. The CDR3 sequence is 14 residues long. Germline V gene lookup returns CDR1 MNHEY and CDR2 SMNVEV (reference sequence). V was pared by 6 bases and J by 5 bases, with 6 bases of the junction left unmatched. The DNA for the CDR3 is TGTGCCAGCAGATTAACAGGGGGCATAGATACGCAGTATTTT. Protein: CASRLTGGIDTQYF.

This clonotype was recorded a few times. The chain joins TRBV5-1 to TRBJ1-1; D is possibly TRBD1 (6 bases). This CDR3 has 15 amino acids. The V end lost 6 bases, the J end lost 2 bases, and 17 bases lay between the germline ends. Germline-derived CDR1 and CDR2 are SGHRS and YFSETQ. CDR3: CASTLLGGSNTEAFF. CDR3 DNA sequence: TGCGCCAGCACCCTTTTAGGGGGGTCCAACACTGAAGCTTTCTTT.

The rearrangement links TRBV27 to TRBJ2-3, with D perhaps TRBD1 or TRBD2 (7 bases each). The CDR3 consists of 13 residues. The V end lost 7 bases, the J end lost 4 bases, and 12 bases lay between the germline ends. Germline CDR1 reads MNHEY; CDR2 reads SMNVEV (reference sequence). CDR3 sequence (DNA): TGTGCCAGCACCCCAGGGGGGGCAGATACGCAGTATTTT. Protein: CASTPGGADTQYF.

This clonotype was seen a few times. This chain joins TRBV4-3 and TRBJ1-2, with D uncertain. This CDR3 has 17 residues. Trimming removed 4 bases from V and 0 bases from J, with 18 bases in between. Looked up from germline, CDR1 is LGHNA and CDR2 is YSLEER. The CDR3 DNA sequence: TGCGCCAGCAGCCCTCAATTTGGCACAGACGCTAACTATGGCTACACCTTC. Translated: CASSPQFGTDANYGYTF.

A few counts support this clonotype. The chain is built from TRBV10-2 and TRBJ2-1, with 9 bases identical to TRBD2. V shed 4 bases and J 10 bases; nucleotides not matched to a gene: 8. The CDR3 totals 14 residues. Looked up from germline, CDR1 is WSHSY and CDR2 is SAAADI. The CDR3, as DNA: TGCGCCAGCAGTGGGACTAGCGCCTCGAAGGAGCAGTTCTTC. This codes for CASSGTSASKEQFF.

This rearrangement joins TRBV7-2 to TRBJ1-5; D perhaps matches TRBD1 (5 bases). V dropped 1 base and J dropped 5 bases, with 12 bases sitting between them. From germline, CDR1 is SGHTA and CDR2 FQGNSA. The CDR3 is 15 amino acids. CDR3 sequence (DNA): TGTGCCAGCAGCTTAGTCGGGGGGTCCGATCAGCCCCAGCATTTT. Translation gives CASSLVGGSDQPQHF.

This chain connects TRBV7-9 to TRBJ1-2; TRBD1 is a possible D gene (5 bases). In germline, CDR1 is SEHNR, CDR2 FQNEAQ (reference sequence). Between the trimmed V and J ends, which lost 8 bases and 6 bases, there was a span of 19 bases. This CDR3 contains 14 residues. The CDR3 nucleotides read TGTGCCAGCCGGCGCGGCAGGGAAAACGATGGCTACACCTTC. Its translation: CASRRGRENDGYTF.

The J gene is TRBJ2-5, the V gene TRBV10-3, with D unresolved. The V gene's germline CDR1 is ENHRY and CDR2 SYGVKD. Deletions cut 3 bases from V and 5 bases from J, with 10 bases between. The CDR3 runs 13 residues. The CDR3 reads CAISERLSETQYF. CDR3 nucleotides: TGTGCCATCAGTGAACGCCTATCGGAGACCCAGTACTTC.

The CDR3 sequence: CASNLGPRLEAFF. In nucleotides, the CDR3 is TGTGCCAGCAATCTTGGGCCCCGCCTTGAAGCTTTCTTT. The V call is TRBV6-5, the J call TRBJ1-1; D is unclear. Germline loops: CDR1 MNHEY, CDR2 SVGAGI. V lost 7 bases to trimming and J lost 7 bases, with 16 bases between them. CDR3 length: 13 amino acids.

The chain couples TRBV19 to TRBJ1-1; D is perhaps TRBD1 (5 bases). V was pared by 5 bases and J by 6 bases, with 19 bases between. This CDR3 has 15 amino acids. Germline V gene lookup returns CDR1 LNHDA and CDR2 SQIVND (reference sequence). CDR3 in DNA: TGTGCCAGTAGTCCCGGGGCGTCCCCTCTGGCTGAAGCTTTCTTT. This codes for CASSPGASPLAEAFF. Using reference TRBV19 and TRBJ1-1 for the parts outside the CDR3, the full variable domain is DGGITQSPKYLFRKEGQNVTLSCEQNLNHDAMYWYRQDPGQGLRLIYYSQIVNDFQKGDIAEGYSVSREKKESFPLTVTSAQKNPTAFYLCASSPGASPLAEAFFGQGTRLTVV.

This clonotype was recorded only once. This sequence joins TRBV12-3 or TRBV12-4 and TRBJ1-1; D is possibly TRBD1 (5 bases). Trimming stripped 3 bases from V and 10 bases from J, with 9 bases between. The CDR3 runs to 11 residues. As DNA, the CDR3 is TGTGCCAGCAGTTTGAGGAGGGGAGCTTTCTTT. As protein: CASSLRRGAFF.

The rearrangement links TRBV21-1 to TRBJ2-7. TRBV21-1 is a pseudogene locus. The CDR3 sequence is 14 residues long. CDR3 in amino acids: CAASVDCSPYEQYF. CDR3 nucleotide sequence: TGTGCCGCCAGCGTCGACTGCAGTCCCTACGAGCAGTACTTC.